Below, 9 T cell receptor beta chains from the same sample are listed, as sequenced in a study of cytomegalovirus exposure and HLA in healthy donors (dated by TCRdb to about 2017). Library creation used the immunoSEQ multiplex PCR assay. For the multiplex PCR, a mixture combining 60 forward primers for TCR Vbeta segments and 13 reverse primers for TCR Jbeta segments was used. This immuneACCESS table, as held by TCRdb, lists in-frame sequences with V and J called but not all clones. Of the missing ones, under half trace to an unresolved V gene in checked studies; the others have no known cause. Recorded for this sample are around 61,000 clones; around 85% of them occurred a single time. Approximately 1.7% of the sample is in the top ten clones. Material: PBMCs. The receptors originated from a man in his forties or fifties in good health and CMV-seronegative.

The chain uses TRBV10-2 and TRBJ2-3; TRBD2 is a possible D gene (5 bases). The CDR3 is made up of 12 amino acids. Looked up from germline, CDR1 is WSHSY and CDR2 is SAAADI. V lost 0 bases and J 10 bases, leaving 8 bases between the germline ends. The CDR3 DNA follows: TGCGCCAGCAGTGAGTCTGGGGAGCCGCAGTATTTT. Translated: CASSESGEPQYF.

The chain is built from TRBV5-1 and TRBJ1-1, with 8 bases identical to TRBD1. The J segment lost 0 bases and the V segment lost 0 bases, leaving 1 base of the junction unmatched. The germline gives CDR1 SGHRS, CDR2 YFSETQ. CDR3 length equals 15 residues. The CDR3 coding sequence is TGCGCCAGCAGCTTGGAGGGACAGGTGAACACTGAAGCTTTCTTT. Translating it yields CASSLEGQVNTEAFF.

The chain couples TRBV29-1 to TRBJ2-1; no firm D call. The germline CDR1 and CDR2 sequences are SQVTM and ANQGSEA. The CDR3 is 13 amino acids. V lost 4 bases and J lost 0, with 7 bases in between. DNA for the CDR3: TGCAGCGTTGCTTCCAGCTCCTACAATGAGCAGTTCTTC. This codes for CSVASSSYNEQFF.

The V gene is TRBV28, the J gene TRBJ1-5, with 11 positions matching TRBD1. Germline CDR1 MDHEN, CDR2 SYDVKM. This CDR3 has 16 residues. Trimming took 2 bases from V and 2 from J; bases not matched to a gene: 2. The CDR3 region is CASSLGQGAGNQPQHF. The CDR3 nucleotides are TGTGCCAGCAGTTTAGGACAGGGGGCGGGCAATCAGCCCCAGCATTTT.

The CDR3 loop is CASRGARGLIYNEQFF. CDR3 nucleotide sequence: TGCGCCAGCCGAGGTGCGAGGGGGCTCATATACAATGAGCAGTTCTTC. This rearrangement joins TRBV5-1 to TRBJ2-1; TRBD1 agrees at 7 bases. CDR1 is SGHRS, CDR2 YFSETQ, per germline. Losses at the gene ends were 7 bases for V and 4 bases for J; bases not matched to a gene: 14. The CDR3 is 16 residues long.

The V and J genes are TRBV19 and TRBJ1-1; D gene uncertain. This CDR3 has 15 amino acids. Germline-derived CDR1 and CDR2 are LNHDA and SQIVND (reference sequence). Trimming removed 1 base at V and 7 bases at J, with 16 bases between. The CDR3 region is CASSIALEAASEAFF. As DNA, the CDR3 is TGTGCCAGTAGTATAGCGTTGGAGGCCGCGAGTGAAGCTTTCTTT.

The chain uses TRBV11-2 and TRBJ1-1, with unresolved D. This CDR3 region has 15 residues. Germline V gives CDR1 SGHAT, CDR2 FQNNGV. Trimming took 0 bases from V and 3 from J, leaving 11 bases between them. This chain's CDR3 is CASSLDREGHTEAFF. The CDR3 DNA follows: TGTGCCAGCAGCTTAGATCGGGAGGGCCACACTGAAGCTTTCTTT.

The table lists this clone with a count of one. The chain employs TRBV19 and TRBJ2-1; 9 bases map to TRBD1. CDR1 and CDR2 (germline): LNHDA, SQIVND (reference sequence). This CDR3 has 17 residues. V lost 3 bases, J lost 7 bases, and 13 bases stayed unmatched. Here the CDR3 reads CASSILLGTGLGNEQFF. For the CDR3, the DNA is TGTGCCAGTAGTATTCTGCTAGGGACAGGGCTCGGGAATGAGCAGTTCTTC.

The V gene is TRBV7-2, the J gene TRBJ2-7, with a weak D call TRBD2 (7 bases). Trimming stripped 5 bases from V and 0 bases from J, with 14 bases between. The germline V gene encodes CDR1 SGHTA and CDR2 FQGNSA. The CDR3 runs 15 residues. The DNA of the CDR3 is TGTGCCAGCAGCCCCTGGGAGGGGGGCTCCTACGAGCAGTACTTC. It translates to CASSPWEGGSYEQYF.